The TCR beta chain under discussion was sequenced for a study of blood T cell repertoires in COVID-19. Whole-study context: T cells, B-cell-depleted T cells, or PBMCs provided the cDNA or gDNA that served as material.

The assay was immunoSEQ multiplex PCR, and TCRdb's table has in-frame clones only and misses some. The sample includes roughly 130,000 clones, roughly 80% seen only once; the top ten take around 3.1%. CDR3 size: 14 residues. Trimming pared 0 bases from V and 5 bases from J, leaving 10 bases between. CDR1 is SGHDN and CDR2 is FVKESK in the germline V gene. V and J are TRBV14 and TRBJ1-2; possibly TRBD1 for D (6 bases). This receptor was taken from a woman older than 75 with acute or convalescent COVID-19. Sequenced sample: peripheral blood. The CDR3 reads CASSQERTAYGYTF. CDR3 nucleotides: TGTGCCAGCAGCCAAGAACGGACAGCGTATGGCTACACCTTC.